The 9 T cell receptor beta chains in this list originate from one sample, sequenced in a study of T-cell reconstitution after alpha-beta-depleted transplantation in children. Unique molecular identifiers were built into the TCRbeta library. Each CDR3 protein gets one entry after TCRdb re-called the PCR reads with MiXCR. This table holds fewer than 750,000 distinct CDR3 sequences, under 25% found once. The input for sequencing was PBMCs, mostly from graft donor cells, taken 360 days after TCRalphabeta/CD19-depleted stem cell transplant. Receptor source: a boy in the first two years of life who had a stem cell transplant for acute myeloid leukemia, so the T cells may come from the graft donor.

J is TRBJ2-5 and V is TRBV7-6, with D possibly being TRBD1 or TRBD2 (6 bases each). Between the trimmed V and J ends, which lost 5 bases and 5 bases, there was a span of 15 bases. CDR1 SGHVS and CDR2 FNYEAQ come from the germline V gene. The CDR3 contains 14 residues. The CDR3 spells CASSPLGGGETQYF. In nucleotides, the CDR3 is TGTGCCAGCAGCCCTCTGGGGGGCGGGGAGACCCAGTACTTC.

A few counts support this clonotype. The genes are TRBV29-1 and TRBJ1-4; D is unclear. Trimming left V 7 bases short and J 8 bases short, with 17 bases between. Germline values: CDR1 SQVTM, CDR2 ANQGSEA. The CDR3 sequence is 13 residues long. CDR3 sequence: CSASGLPEEKLFF. CDR3 nucleotides: TGCAGCGCCTCGGGCCTTCCGGAGGAAAAACTGTTTTTT.

This clonotype was observed at least ten times. The CDR3 is CASSLQSSGTEAFF. The CDR3 DNA reads TGTGCCAGCAGCTTGCAGAGCTCGGGTACTGAAGCTTTCTTT. This rearrangement joins TRBV7-2 to TRBJ1-1; D is ambiguous. This CDR3 is built from 14 residues. Trimming took 3 bases from V and 5 from J, leaving 13 bases between them. Germline V lookup: CDR1 SGHTA, CDR2 FQGNSA.

J is TRBJ1-2 and V is TRBV5-1; no clear D gene. The CDR3 is made up of 17 amino acids. Looked up from germline, CDR1 is SGHRS and CDR2 is YFSETQ. Trimming stripped 0 bases from V and 4 bases from J, with 19 bases between. CDR3 loop: CASSLESRASLGYGYTF. The CDR3 DNA is TGCGCCAGCAGCTTGGAATCTCGGGCTTCCCTTGGCTATGGCTACACCTTC.

This chain links TRBV3-1 with TRBJ2-1; D is uncertain. The V gene lost 1 base and the J gene lost 10 bases, with 11 bases spanning the gap. The CDR3 sequence is 13 residues long. CDR1 is LGHDT, CDR2 YNNKEL, per germline (reference sequence). CDR3 in amino acids: CASSQVVEGEQFF. CDR3 in DNA: TGTGCCAGCAGCCAAGTTGTTGAAGGCGAGCAGTTCTTC.

A note on this clonotype: At one boundary the junction diverges from the germline segment, which might be a read error. The chain employs TRBV6-1 and TRBJ1-1; 8 bases map to TRBD1. Germline values: CDR1 MNHNS, CDR2 SASEGT. The CDR3 runs to 14 residues. The CDR3 DNA sequence: TGTGCCATCAGTGGACAGGGATGGAACACTGAAGCTTTCTTT. Its protein is CAISGQGWNTEAFF.

V usage is TRBV27 and J usage is TRBJ2-1; D is unresolved. Deletions cut 2 bases from V and 6 bases from J, with 11 bases between. The germline V gene has CDR1 MNHEY and CDR2 SMNVEV (reference sequence). The CDR3 has 14 amino acids. The CDR3 protein is CASSLNPLVNEQFF. As DNA, the CDR3 is TGTGCCAGCAGTTTAAACCCATTGGTCAATGAGCAGTTCTTC.

This clonotype was counted a few times. The chain uses TRBV28 and TRBJ1-1; D is undetermined. Germline values: CDR1 MDHEN, CDR2 SYDVKM. The V and J ends lost 4 bases and 1 base respectively, with 13 bases between them. The CDR3 spans 15 residues. The CDR3: CASSWLGNPNTEAFF. The CDR3 DNA sequence: TGTGCCAGCAGTTGGCTAGGAAACCCGAACACTGAAGCTTTCTTT. The full variable domain, completed using reference TRBV28 and TRBJ1-1, is DVKVTQSSRYLVKRTGEKVFLECVQDMDHENMFWYRQDPGLGLRLIYFSYDVKMKEKGDIPEGYSVSREKKERFSLILESASTNQTSMYLCASSWLGNPNTEAFFGQGTRLTVV.

The chain joins TRBV6-2 or TRBV6-3 to TRBJ2-6, with TRBD1 as a possible D gene (5 bases). V gave up 1 base and J gave up 1 base, with 11 bases separating them. The CDR3 is 17 residues long. Germline lookup yields CDR1 MNHEY and CDR2 SVGEGT. The CDR3 DNA follows: TGTGCCAGCAGTTACTTTTTAGGGGCTTCTGGGGCCAACGTCCTGACTTTC. This gives the protein CASSYFLGASGANVLTF.